Sequencing of this TCR beta chain was carried out in a study of control samples from healthy donors and cancer patients. Assay used: immunoSEQ multiplex PCR; TCRdb lists only in-frame clones, some missing. The table includes roughly 88,000 clones, approximately 89% detected once. Trimming took off 1 base at V and 0 bases at J, with 10 bases between the two ends. Germline lookup yields CDR1 MGHRA and CDR2 YSYEKL. The length of the CDR3 is 16 residues. The origin of this receptor is a woman in her 30s in good health. The material sequenced was blood. The chain is built from TRBV4-1 and TRBJ2-1; D gene uncertain. This CDR3 reads CASSQVNMVSYNEQFF. In DNA, the CDR3 is TGCGCCAGCAGCCAAGTGAATATGGTCTCCTACAATGAGCAGTTCTTC.